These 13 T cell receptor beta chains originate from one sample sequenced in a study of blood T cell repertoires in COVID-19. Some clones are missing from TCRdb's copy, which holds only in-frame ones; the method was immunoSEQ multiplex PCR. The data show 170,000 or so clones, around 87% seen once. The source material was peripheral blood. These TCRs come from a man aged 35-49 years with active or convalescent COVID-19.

The DNA for the CDR3 is TGTGCCAGTAGTGAGGGACAGGGACGCACAGATACGCAGTATTTT. Its protein is CASSEGQGRTDTQYF. The chain links TRBV19 to TRBJ2-3; TRBD1 agrees at 9 bases. The germline V gene encodes CDR1 LNHDA and CDR2 SQIVND (reference sequence). J was trimmed by 1 base and V by 5 bases; bases with no gene match: 4. The CDR3 runs to 15 residues.

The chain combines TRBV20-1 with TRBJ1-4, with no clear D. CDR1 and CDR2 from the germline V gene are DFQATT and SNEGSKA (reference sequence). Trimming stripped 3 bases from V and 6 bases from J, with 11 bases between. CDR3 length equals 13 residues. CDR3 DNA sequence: TGCAGTGCTAGTCTCCGAGATCATGAAAAACTGTTTTTT. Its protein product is CSASLRDHEKLFF.

CDR3 DNA: TGCGCCAGCAGCATACAGGGGGAGGGGGAGACCCAGTACTTC. Translated: CASSIQGEGETQYF. The chain links TRBV5-1 to TRBJ2-5; possibly TRBD1 for D (8 bases). Trimming shortened V by 4 bases and J by 5 bases, and 15 bases separated the two germline ends. Germline CDR1 is SGHRS and CDR2 is YFSETQ. The CDR3 is 14 amino acids.

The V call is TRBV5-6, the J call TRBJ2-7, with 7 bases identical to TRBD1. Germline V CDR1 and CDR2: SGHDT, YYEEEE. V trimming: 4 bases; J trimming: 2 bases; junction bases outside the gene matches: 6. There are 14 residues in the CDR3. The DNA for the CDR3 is TGTGCCAGCAGCGGATGGGACAGAACCTACGAGCAGTACTTC. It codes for CASSGWDRTYEQYF.

CDR3 sequence reads: CASSDDRGIQETQYF. Here the CDR3 DNA reads TGTGCCAGCAGTGACGACAGGGGGATACAAGAGACCCAGTACTTC. The chain combines TRBV2 with TRBJ2-5; 9 bases line up with TRBD1. The CDR3 sequence is 15 residues long. The ends lost 3 bases at V and 2 bases at J; junction bases unmatched: 4. CDR1 is SNHLY and CDR2 is FYNNEI in the germline V gene.

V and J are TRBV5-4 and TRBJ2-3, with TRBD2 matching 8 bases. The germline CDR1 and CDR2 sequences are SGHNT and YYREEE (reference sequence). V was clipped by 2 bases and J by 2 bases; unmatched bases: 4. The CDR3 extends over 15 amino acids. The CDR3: CASSFTSGYTDTQYF. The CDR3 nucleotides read TGTGCCAGCAGCTTTACTAGCGGCTACACAGATACGCAGTATTTT. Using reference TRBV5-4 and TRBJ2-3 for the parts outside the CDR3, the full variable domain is ETGVTQSPTHLIKTRGQQVTLRCSSQSGHNTVSWYQQALGQGPQFIFQYYREEENGRGNFPPRFSGLQFPNYSSELNVNALELDDSALYLCASSFTSGYTDTQYFGPGTRLTVL.

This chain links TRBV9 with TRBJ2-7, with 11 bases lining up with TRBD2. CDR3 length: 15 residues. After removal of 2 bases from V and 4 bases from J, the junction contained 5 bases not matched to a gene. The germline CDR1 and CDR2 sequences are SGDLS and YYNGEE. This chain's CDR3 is CASSVSGGAGYEQYF. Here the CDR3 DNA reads TGTGCCAGCAGCGTTAGCGGGGGGGCCGGGTACGAGCAGTACTTC.

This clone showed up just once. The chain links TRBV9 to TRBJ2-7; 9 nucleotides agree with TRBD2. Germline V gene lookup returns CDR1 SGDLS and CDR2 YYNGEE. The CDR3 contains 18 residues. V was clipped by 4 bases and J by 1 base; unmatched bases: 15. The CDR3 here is CASSPRGIAGVRSYEQYF. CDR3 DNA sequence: TGTGCCAGCAGCCCTCGGGGGATAGCGGGGGTTCGTTCCTACGAGCAGTACTTC.

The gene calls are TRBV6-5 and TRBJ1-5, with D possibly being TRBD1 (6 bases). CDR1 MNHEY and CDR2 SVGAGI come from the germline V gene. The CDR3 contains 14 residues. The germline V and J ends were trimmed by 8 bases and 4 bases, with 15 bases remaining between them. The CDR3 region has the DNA TGTGCCAGCGTCGGCCAGGGGATAAATCAGCCCCAGCATTTT. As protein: CASVGQGINQPQHF.

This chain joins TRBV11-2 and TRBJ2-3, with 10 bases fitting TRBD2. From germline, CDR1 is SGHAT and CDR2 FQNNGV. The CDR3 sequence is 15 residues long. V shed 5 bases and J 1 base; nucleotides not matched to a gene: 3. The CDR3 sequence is CASSLTSGGTDTQYF. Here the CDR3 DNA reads TGTGCCAGCAGCCTAACTAGCGGGGGCACAGATACGCAGTATTTT.

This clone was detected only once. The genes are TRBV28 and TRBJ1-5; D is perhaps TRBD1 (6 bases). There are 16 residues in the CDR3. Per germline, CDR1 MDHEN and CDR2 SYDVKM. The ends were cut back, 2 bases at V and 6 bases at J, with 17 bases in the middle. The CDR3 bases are TGTGCCAGCAGTTTACAGGGGTACGTGGAATTTCAGCCCCAGCATTTT. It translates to CASSLQGYVEFQPQHF.

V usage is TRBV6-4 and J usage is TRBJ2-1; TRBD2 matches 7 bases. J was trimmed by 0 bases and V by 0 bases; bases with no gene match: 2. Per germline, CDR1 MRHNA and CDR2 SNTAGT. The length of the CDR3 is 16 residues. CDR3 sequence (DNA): TGTGCCAGCAGTGACTCTACGGGGGGCTCCTACAATGAGCAGTTCTTC. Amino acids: CASSDSTGGSYNEQFF.

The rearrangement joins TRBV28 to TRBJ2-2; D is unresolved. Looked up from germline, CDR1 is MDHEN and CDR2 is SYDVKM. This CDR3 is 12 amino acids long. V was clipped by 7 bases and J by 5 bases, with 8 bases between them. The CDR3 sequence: CASTFLTGELFF. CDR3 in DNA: TGTGCCAGCACTTTCCTAACCGGGGAGCTGTTTTTT.